The 16 T cell receptor beta chains below were found in one sample sequenced in a study of early T cells in non-severe SARS-CoV-2 infection. MiXCR, run by TCRdb on the 5' RACE reads, gives a single entry per CDR3 protein. This sample has around 84,000 distinct CDR3 sequences, with about 15% found just once. The specimen sequenced was whole blood. Receptors were obtained from an adult who was a healthcare worker with PCR-confirmed SARS-CoV-2 infection or an uninfected control (not recorded which).

The chain combines TRBV10-3 with TRBJ2-7; TRBD1 is a possible D gene (6 bases). The ends were cut back, 0 bases at V and 2 bases at J, with 17 bases in the middle. The CDR3 consists of 17 residues. Looked up from germline, CDR1 is ENHRY and CDR2 is SYGVKD. CDR3 amino acids: CAISESTQGPLTYEQYF. The CDR3 DNA sequence: TGTGCCATCAGTGAGTCCACACAGGGACCTTTGACCTACGAGCAGTACTTC.

For this clonotype: Relative to the germline gene, one junction end is altered; a read error may explain this. V gene TRBV9 combines with J gene TRBJ2-7; 9 nucleotides align to TRBD1. Germline CDR1 SGDLS, CDR2 YYNGEE. This CDR3 spans 9 amino acids. CDR3 nucleotide sequence: TGTGCCAGCGGCCGGGACAGGGTCTTC. Residues: CASGRDRVF.

This clonotype showed up many times. The chain recombines TRBV28 with TRBJ2-7, with 8 bases aligning to TRBD2. Germline CDR1 and CDR2: MDHEN and SYDVKM. CDR3 length: 15 residues. The V gene end was trimmed by 8 bases and the J gene end by 3 bases; junction bases not matched to a gene: 12. The CDR3 coding sequence is TGTGCCAGCCAAGGGTCGGGGGGGAACCGCTACGAGCAGTACTTC. This codes for CASQGSGGNRYEQYF.

This clonotype appeared many times. The rearrangement uses TRBV12-3 or TRBV12-4 and TRBJ1-2; D uncertain. V gave up 3 bases and J gave up 11 bases, with 16 bases separating them. This CDR3 has 13 amino acids. The CDR3 is CASSFGPTMGYTF. CDR3 coding DNA: TGTGCCAGCAGTTTCGGACCCACTATGGGGTACACCTTC.

The rearrangement links TRBV7-6 to TRBJ2-1, with D tentatively TRBD2 (6 bases). V was clipped by 0 bases and J by 10 bases, with 7 bases between them. The CDR3 is made up of 12 amino acids. CDR1 is SGHVS and CDR2 is FNYEAQ in the germline V gene. The CDR3 coding sequence is TGTGCCAGCAGCTTAGCGGGGGGAGAGCAGTTCTTC. This codes for CASSLAGGEQFF.

This clonotype was counted only a few times. The V and J genes are TRBV5-1 and TRBJ2-2, with no clear D. Trimming took off 7 bases at V and 3 bases at J, with 19 bases between the two ends. The CDR3 runs to 16 residues. The germline V gene has CDR1 SGHRS and CDR2 YFSETQ. CDR3 sequence reads: CASLNSPTDHTGELFF. The CDR3 DNA is TGCGCCAGCTTAAACTCCCCCACAGATCACACCGGGGAGCTGTTTTTT.

This rearrangement joins TRBV7-2 to TRBJ1-1; unclear D gene. Trimming left V 5 bases short and J 5 bases short, with 15 bases between. The V gene's germline CDR1 is SGHTA and CDR2 FQGNSA. The CDR3 spans 14 residues. CDR3 in amino acids: CASSPRSRGTEAFF. In DNA, the CDR3 is TGTGCCAGCAGCCCGCGGTCTCGCGGGACTGAAGCTTTCTTT.

The chain has TRBV7-9 and TRBJ1-1; 7 nucleotides match TRBD1. Germline V gene data show CDR1 as SEHNR and CDR2 as FQNEAQ (reference sequence). This CDR3 is 14 amino acids long. J was trimmed by 5 bases and V by 0 bases; bases with no gene match: 3. The CDR3 nucleotides are TGTGCCAGCAGCTTAGCGACAGGGCTGACTGAAGCTTTCTTT. Translation gives CASSLATGLTEAFF.

The V and J genes are TRBV16 and TRBJ2-7, with D possibly TRBD2 on 5 matching bases. CDR1 and CDR2 from the germline V gene are KGHSY and FQNENV. Trimming cost V 0 bases and J 6 bases, with 12 bases left between them. The CDR3 has 14 residues. The CDR3 DNA sequence: TGTGCCAGCAGCCAATCGGGCGAGGGTACCGAGCAGTACTTC. It is translated as CASSQSGEGTEQYF.

The chain combines TRBV19 with TRBJ2-1; the match to TRBD1 covers 9 bases. Per germline, CDR1 LNHDA and CDR2 SQIVND (reference sequence). The ends lost 0 bases at V and 2 bases at J; junction bases unmatched: 2. The CDR3 contains 16 residues. The CDR3 coding sequence is TGTGCCAGTAGTATAGATACAGGGGGCGCCTACAATGAGCAGTTCTTC. The encoded protein is CASSIDTGGAYNEQFF.

At least ten counts were recorded for this clonotype. This rearrangement joins TRBV4-1 to TRBJ1-1, with D perhaps matching TRBD1 (6 bases). CDR3 size: 15 residues. The V gene lost 0 bases and the J gene lost 5 bases, with 13 bases spanning the gap. Per the germline V gene, CDR1 is MGHRA and CDR2 is YSYEKL. CDR3 DNA: TGCGCCAGCAGCCAAGATGAAAGGGGGAGGACTGAAGCTTTCTTT. Amino acid sequence: CASSQDERGRTEAFF.

As regards this clonotype: The CDR3 does not close with the conserved phenylalanine or tryptophan, likely indicating a read error. The V and J genes are TRBV18 and TRBJ2-4; perhaps TRBD1 as D (6 bases). Germline V gives CDR1 KGHSH, CDR2 LQKENI. V lost 6 bases and J lost 4, with 19 bases in between. The CDR3 is 16 residues long. CDR3 in DNA: TGTGCCAGCTCGCCGCCTTCAGGGGCGATAAAAAACATTCAGTACCTC. Its protein is CASSPPSGAIKNIQYL.

This clonotype has only a few counts. The J gene is TRBJ2-1, the V gene TRBV10-3; 12 bases fit TRBD2. Losses at the gene ends were 4 bases for V and 7 bases for J; bases not matched to a gene: 2. Germline lookup yields CDR1 ENHRY and CDR2 SYGVKD. This CDR3 region has 14 residues. The CDR3 loop is CAISGTSGTNEQFF. CDR3 nucleotides: TGTGCCATCAGTGGGACTAGCGGGACTAATGAGCAGTTCTTC.

The chain recombines TRBV29-1 with TRBJ2-7; no clear D. The CDR3 extends over 12 amino acids. Deletions cut 3 bases from V and 0 bases from J, with 6 bases between. The germline gives CDR1 SQVTM, CDR2 ANQGSEA. The CDR3 here is CSVDLGSYEQYF. The CDR3 DNA reads as TGCAGCGTTGATTTGGGCTCCTACGAGCAGTACTTC.

The rearrangement links TRBV3-1 to TRBJ2-7; the D gene is possibly TRBD1 (5 bases). With 3 bases removed from V and 0 bases from J, the gap between germline ends came to 9 bases. The CDR3 loop spans 14 amino acids. Germline V gene data show CDR1 as LGHDT and CDR2 as YNNKEL (reference sequence). Here the CDR3 reads CASSHRDSSYEQYF. In nucleotides, the CDR3 is TGTGCCAGCAGCCACCGAGACAGCTCCTACGAGCAGTACTTC.

The genes are TRBV28 and TRBJ2-7; no clear D. Germline loops: CDR1 MDHEN, CDR2 SYDVKM. The CDR3 sequence is 12 residues long. The germline V and J ends were trimmed by 6 bases and 5 bases, with 11 bases remaining between them. The CDR3 bases are TGTGCCAGCAGCAGTAGCCGGGACGAGCAGTACTTC. Translating it yields CASSSSRDEQYF.